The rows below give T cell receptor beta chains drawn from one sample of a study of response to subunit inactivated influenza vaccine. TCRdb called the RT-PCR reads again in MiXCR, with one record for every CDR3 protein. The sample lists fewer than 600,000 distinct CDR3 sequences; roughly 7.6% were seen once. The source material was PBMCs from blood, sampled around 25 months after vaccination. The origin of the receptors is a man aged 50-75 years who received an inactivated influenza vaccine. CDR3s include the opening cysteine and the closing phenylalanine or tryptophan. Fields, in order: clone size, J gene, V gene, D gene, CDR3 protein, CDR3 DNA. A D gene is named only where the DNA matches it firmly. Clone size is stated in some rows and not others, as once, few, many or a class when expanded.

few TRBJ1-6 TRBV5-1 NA CASSLVVSGFGSPLHF TGCGCCAGCAGCTTGGTAGTTTCGGGGTTTGGGTCACCCCTCCACTTT
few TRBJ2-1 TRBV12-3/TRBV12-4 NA CASSFLGSNNEQFF TGTGCCAGCAGTTTTCTAGGGTCCAACAATGAGCAGTTCTTC
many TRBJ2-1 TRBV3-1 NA CASSPRLPVQGEQFF TGTGCCAGCAGCCCCCGGTTGCCGGTTCAGGGTGAGCAGTTCTTC
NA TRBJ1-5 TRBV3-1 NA CASSPKVGSLQHF TGTGCCAGCAGCCCAAAGGTAGGCAGCCTCCAGCATTTT
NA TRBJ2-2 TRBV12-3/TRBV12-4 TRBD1 CASKTGVNTGELFF TGTGCCAGCAAAACAGGGGTGAACACCGGGGAGCTGTTTTTT
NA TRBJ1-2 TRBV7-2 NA CASTMELIRGYTF TGTGCCAGCACGATGGAACTAATTAGGGGCTACACCTTC
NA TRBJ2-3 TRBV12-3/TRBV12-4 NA CASSRGGGGPFGQYF TGTGCCAGCAGCCGCGGAGGGGGCGGTCCGTTCGGGCAGTATTTT
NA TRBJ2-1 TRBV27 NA CASTGQTGVRNEQFF TGTGCCAGCACCGGACAGACAGGCGTAAGAAATGAGCAGTTCTTC
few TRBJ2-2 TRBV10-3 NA CAISEFPPELFF TGTGCCATCAGTGAGTTTCCCCCGGAGCTGTTTTTT
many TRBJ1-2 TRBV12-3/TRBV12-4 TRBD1 CASRNRGFSYGYTF TGTGCCAGCAGGAACAGGGGGTTCAGCTATGGCTACACCTTC
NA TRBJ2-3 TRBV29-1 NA CSGSRDTYSSTDTQYF TGCAGCGGTAGCCGGGACACATATTCTAGCACAGATACGCAGTATTTT
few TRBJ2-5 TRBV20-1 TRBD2 CSAREGGGGRWETQYF TGCAGTGCTAGAGAAGGCGGCGGGGGGCGATGGGAGACCCAGTACTTC
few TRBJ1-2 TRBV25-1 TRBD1 CASSGTAGTGTYGYTF TGTGCCAGCAGTGGCACTGCCGGGACAGGGACCTATGGCTACACCTTC
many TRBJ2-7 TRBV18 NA CASSPQGFNEQYF TGTGCCAGCTCACCACAGGGGTTCAACGAGCAGTACTTC
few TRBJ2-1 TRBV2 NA CASNYYNEQFF TGTGCCAGCAATTATTACAATGAGCAGTTCTTC
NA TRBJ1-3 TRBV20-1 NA CSAPSTSSGNTIYF TGCAGTGCCCCGAGCACCTCCTCTGGAAACACCATATATTTT
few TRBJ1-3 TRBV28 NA CASRKRHHSGNTIYF TGTGCCAGCAGGAAGAGGCACCACTCTGGAAACACCATATATTTT
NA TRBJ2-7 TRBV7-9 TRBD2 CASSLALLAGESYEQYF TGTGCCAGCAGCTTAGCGTTATTAGCGGGGGAATCCTACGAGCAGTACTTC
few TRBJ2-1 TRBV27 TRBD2 CASGGGLSWEQFF TGTGCCAGCGGCGGGGGGCTGAGTTGGGAGCAGTTCTTC